The entry below describes one T cell receptor (beta chain). The source of the sample is a study of T cells after yellow fever vaccination. A process of 5'RACE template switching, which added a universal primer site and UMIs, was used to make TCR cDNA. TCRdb reprocessed the 5' RACE reads via MiXCR and lists one record per CDR3 protein. The sample lists some 70,000 distinct CDR3 sequences; about 7% were seen once. The TCR was taken from a man in his late teens or twenties who received the YFV17D yellow fever vaccine. Sequenced material: CD8+ T cells sorted from PBMCs, taken approximately 40 days after the first yellow fever vaccination.

The DNA of the CDR3 is TGCGCCAGCAGCCAAGATGCCACTTCGATGAACAATGAGCAGTTCTTC. Translating gives CASSQDATSMNNEQFF. The chain employs TRBV4-3 and TRBJ2-1; D unclear. Germline V gene sequence: CDR1 LGHNA, CDR2 YSLEER. The CDR3 contains 16 residues. With 0 bases removed from V and 5 bases from J, the gap between germline ends came to 14 bases.